The subject of this entry is one T cell receptor (beta chain). The target antigen is unknown. The CDR3 length is 13 residues. The V end was cut by 5 bases, the J end by 0 bases, with 4 bases between. The data derive from a study of T cells in tumors after PD-1 blockade. Study-level information: No patient had prior checkpoint blockade, systemic immunosuppression, or radiotherapy within 4 weeks. A subset received ongoing vismodegib 150 mg daily alongside anti-PD-1 therapy.

Study-level findings and limits: Approximately 41% of tumor TCR clonotypes were also found in blood.

Sequenced by immunoSEQ multiplex PCR; TCRdb stores in-frame clones only, minus some. Of approximately 63,000 clones in the sample, about 74% were seen once. This chain uses TRBV12-3 or TRBV12-4 with TRBJ1-4, with unresolved D. The source material was PBMCs, sampled after anti-PD-1 treatment. This TCR came from a human donor with basal cell carcinoma. The CDR3 loop reads CASSAPTNEKLFF. The CDR3 nucleotides read TGTGCCAGCAGTGCCCCAACTAATGAAAAACTGTTTTTT.